Listed below are T cell receptor beta chains from one sample, sequenced in a study of OX40 agonist ivuxolimab in advanced cancers. Assay used: immunoSEQ multiplex PCR; TCRdb lists only in-frame clones, some missing. Among fewer than 35,000 clones listed, about 74% were seen once. The specimen was CD4+ or CD8+ T cells sorted from blood, collected in a trial of the OX40 agonist ivuxolimab. These receptors all stem from an adult with an advanced solid tumor such as melanoma, head and neck, liver or kidney cancer. The conserved cysteine and the conserved F or W are not part of the CDR3 here. The order of the fields is CDR3 protein, V gene.

cdr3_aa: ASSYDSRDPIF; v_call: TRBV6-5
cdr3_aa: ASSIKGSGMSEAF; v_call: TRBV19
cdr3_aa: ASSLEQGPGELF; v_call: TRBV5-1
cdr3_aa: ASSLRGYEQY; v_call: TRBV5-6
cdr3_aa: ASSVAGWGSTGELF; v_call: TRBV9
cdr3_aa: ASSLTGFFGYT; v_call: TRBV5-8
cdr3_aa: ASVTGANTGELF; v_call: TRBV19
cdr3_aa: ASSLGWGNYGYT; v_call: TRBV7-9
cdr3_aa: ASSSRDSTEAF; v_call: TRBV11-3
cdr3_aa: ASSGTGPSLH; v_call: TRBV5-6
cdr3_aa: ASIQTGGNTIY; v_call: TRBV6-1
cdr3_aa: ASSVGGRAAEAF; v_call: TRBV9
cdr3_aa: ASSLAATVAEAF; v_call: TRBV7-9
cdr3_aa: ASSAPFEGNEQF; v_call: TRBV2
cdr3_aa: ASSVGSRWDTQY; v_call: TRBV9
cdr3_aa: AWSLGSRRFNSPLH; v_call: TRBV30
cdr3_aa: ASSGVVKTYNSPLH; v_call: TRBV5-5
cdr3_aa: ASSQLQGDTGELF; v_call: TRBV4-1
cdr3_aa: ASSLAGKETQY; v_call: TRBV5-1
cdr3_aa: ASNRGLSQPQH; v_call: TRBV19
cdr3_aa: ASSKEVARGLNEKLF; v_call: TRBV21-1
cdr3_aa: ASSGGRSSGNTIY; v_call: TRBV5-4
cdr3_aa: AWSVASADTQY; v_call: TRBV30
cdr3_aa: ASSLFETNTGELF; v_call: TRBV5-1
cdr3_aa: ASTGTGKGNTEAF; v_call: TRBV19
cdr3_aa: ASEPGTVNTEAF; v_call: TRBV30
cdr3_aa: ASSFSGTGASPLH; v_call: TRBV11-2
cdr3_aa: ASSQEDRRSYGYT; v_call: TRBV4-1
cdr3_aa: ASRHGGGVYGYT; v_call: TRBV5-6
cdr3_aa: SVDSGWVAF; v_call: TRBV29-1
cdr3_aa: AWSVVGNTIY; v_call: TRBV30
cdr3_aa: ASSGDRNSPLH; v_call: TRBV6-5
cdr3_aa: ASRRTVEAF; v_call: TRBV2
cdr3_aa: ASSYSTLRPTEAF; v_call: TRBV6-5
cdr3_aa: AIRKSPGTGSGANVLT; v_call: TRBV10-3
cdr3_aa: ASSLHAWTGGSYNSPLH; v_call: TRBV5-1
cdr3_aa: SVEFLGQGSYEQY; v_call: TRBV29-1
cdr3_aa: ASSPTSNYNEQF; v_call: TRBV6-4
cdr3_aa: ASGTSGGTGAQY; v_call: TRBV10-2
cdr3_aa: ASSLGRGQGMSFGYT; v_call: TRBV5-1